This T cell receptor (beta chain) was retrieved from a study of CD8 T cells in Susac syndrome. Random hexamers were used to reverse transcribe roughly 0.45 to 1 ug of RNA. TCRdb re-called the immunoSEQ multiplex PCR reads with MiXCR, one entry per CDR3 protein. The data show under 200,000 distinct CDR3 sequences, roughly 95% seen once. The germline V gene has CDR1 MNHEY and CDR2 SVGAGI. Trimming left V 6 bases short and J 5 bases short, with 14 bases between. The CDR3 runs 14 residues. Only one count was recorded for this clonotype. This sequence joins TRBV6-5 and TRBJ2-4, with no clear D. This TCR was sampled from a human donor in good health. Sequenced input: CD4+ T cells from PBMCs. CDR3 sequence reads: CASSQRTAENIQYF. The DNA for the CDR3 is TGTGCCAGCAGCCAAAGGACCGCCGAAAACATTCAGTACTTC.